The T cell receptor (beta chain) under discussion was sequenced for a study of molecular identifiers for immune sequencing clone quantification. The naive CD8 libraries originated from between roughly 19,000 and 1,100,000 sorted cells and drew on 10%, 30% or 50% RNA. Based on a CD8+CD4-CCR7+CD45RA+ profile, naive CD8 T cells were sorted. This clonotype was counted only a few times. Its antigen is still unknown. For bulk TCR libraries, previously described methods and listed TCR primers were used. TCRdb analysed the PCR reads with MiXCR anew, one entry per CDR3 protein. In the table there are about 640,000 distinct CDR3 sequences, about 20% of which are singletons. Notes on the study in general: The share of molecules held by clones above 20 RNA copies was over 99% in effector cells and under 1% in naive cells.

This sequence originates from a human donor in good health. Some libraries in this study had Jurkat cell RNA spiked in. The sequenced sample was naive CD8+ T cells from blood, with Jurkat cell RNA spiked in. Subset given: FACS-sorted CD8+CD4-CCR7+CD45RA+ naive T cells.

CDR3 in amino acids: CASRGQGGSEQYF. In nucleotides, the CDR3 is TGCGCCAGCAGAGGACAGGGAGGATCCGAGCAGTACTTC. The rearrangement joins TRBV4-1 to TRBJ2-7; TRBD1 matches 8 bases. V gave up 6 bases and J gave up 6 bases; unmatched junction bases: 7. The CDR3 sequence is 13 residues long. The germline CDR1 and CDR2 sequences are MGHRA and YSYEKL.